This is a list of T cell receptor beta chains from one sample in a study of shared clonotypes between healthy human individuals. Assay: immunoSEQ multiplex PCR; the TCRdb copy retains only in-frame clones and omits some. Of 2 million to 2.5 million clones listed, about 94% were seen once; the top ten hold roughly 0.13%. Sequenced sample: naive CD4+ T cells sorted from blood. Every receptor here comes from a man younger than 35 in good health. Both conserved end residues are part of each CDR3. The order of the fields is clone size, V gene, D gene, J gene, CDR3 DNA, CDR3 protein. D genes are given only for firm matches. Expanded clones get a size class; other rows say once, few or many, or leave the size out.

>.|TRBV6-5|.|TRBJ1-2
TGTGCCAGCGCTGGGGGCGGACGCTATGGCTACACCTTC
CASAGGGRYGYTF
>.|TRBV7-9|TRBD1|TRBJ2-7
TGTGCCAGCAGCTTTTGGGGGCTCGTCGTGACAGGGCGCTACGAGCAGTACTTC
CASSFWGLVVTGRYEQYF
>.|TRBV5-1|.|TRBJ2-5
TGCGCCAGCAGCCGCGCCGACATGCCACAAGAGACCCAGTACTTC
CASSRADMPQETQYF
>.|TRBV4-1|.|TRBJ1-4
TGCGCCAGCAGCCTCAGGGACGAAAAACTGTTTTTT
CASSLRDEKLFF
>.|TRBV19|.|TRBJ1-4
TGTGCCAGTAGTTTCAGGGGTGAAAAACTGTTTTTT
CASSFRGEKLFF
>once|TRBV30|.|TRBJ1-1
TGTGCCAGACTAGGCCGGAAGAACACTGAAGCTTTCTTT
CARLGRKNTEAFF
>.|TRBV5-1|TRBD2|TRBJ2-7
TGCGCCAGCAGACCAGCGTCGAGCGGGAGCTACGAGCAGTACTTC
CASRPASSGSYEQYF
>.|TRBV6-5|.|TRBJ1-3
TGTGCCAGCAGGAACGGTAATGGAAACACCATATATTTT
CASRNGNGNTIYF
>.|TRBV6-1|.|TRBJ1-2
TGTGCCAGCATTTTCGGGGGATCGGCGGTCGGCTACACCTTC
CASIFGGSAVGYTF
>.|TRBV28|.|TRBJ1-5
TGTGCCAGCAGTCTGAATAGCAATCAGCCCCAGCATTTT
CASSLNSNQPQHF
>once|TRBV10-3|.|TRBJ2-7
TGTGCCATCAGTGAGTCCAGGGTTGGCTACGAGCAGTACTTC
CAISESRVGYEQYF
>.|TRBV7-9|TRBD2|TRBJ2-1
TGTGCCAGCAGCTTGGATGGGACTAGCGGGATGATTGAGCAGTTCTTC
CASSLDGTSGMIEQFF
>.|TRBV25-1|.|TRBJ1-6
TGTGCCAGCAGTCCGTCTGGGAATTCACCCCTCCACTTT
CASSPSGNSPLHF
>once|TRBV2|.|TRBJ2-5
TGTGCCAGCAGAACCTCGGGACCGGCAGAGACCCAGTACTTC
CASRTSGPAETQYF
>once|TRBV6-6|.|TRBJ1-2
TGTGCCAGCAGTTCCGGGAACTACACCTTC
CASSSGNYTF
>.|TRBV9|.|TRBJ1-4
TGTGCCAGCAGCGTAGGGCCAGCAGGGACTAATGAAAAACTGTTTTTT
CASSVGPAGTNEKLFF
>.|TRBV5-4|.|TRBJ2-3
TGTGCCAGCAGCTTTACTGCGACAGATACGCAGTATTTT
CASSFTATDTQYF
>.|TRBV7-4|.|TRBJ2-1
TGTGCCAGCAGCCGCTGGGGATGCCGTGAACGACAGTTCTTC
CASSRWGCRERQFF
>.|TRBV30|TRBD1|TRBJ1-1
TGTGCCTGGAGTGTAGGGGGCGGCACTGAAGCTTTCTTT
CAWSVGGGTEAFF
>.|TRBV30|TRBD1|TRBJ1-1
TGTGCCGCGGGACAGCGGAGCACTGAAGCTTTCTTT
CAAGQRSTEAFF
>.|TRBV18|.|TRBJ2-5
TGTGCCAGCTCCCTACGTGGGGGGGAGACCCAGTACTTC
CASSLRGGETQYF
>.|TRBV6-5|TRBD1|TRBJ1-2
TGTGCCAGCAGTCGGGGACAGGGAGACTATGGCTACACCTTC
CASSRGQGDYGYTF
>.|TRBV27|.|TRBJ2-7
TGTGCCAGCAGTTTGCGGGACCGGGGTACGCAGCAGTACTTC
CASSLRDRGTQQYF
>.|TRBV18|TRBD1|TRBJ2-7
TGTGCCAGCTCAGGCCAATCAGGGGGCTCAACCTACGAGCAGTACTTC
CASSGQSGGSTYEQYF
>once|TRBV5-1|.|TRBJ2-1
TGCGCCAGCAGTCAAGACAGGGAGGACAATGAGCAGTTCTTC
CASSQDREDNEQFF
>.|TRBV5-4|TRBD1|TRBJ2-5
TGTGCCAGCAGCCACAGGACAGGGGGCAGGGAGACCCAGTACTTC
CASSHRTGGRETQYF
>.|TRBV9|.|TRBJ2-2
TGTGCCAGCAGCGTAGGAAGCGTACACACCGGGGAGCTGTTTTTT
CASSVGSVHTGELFF
>.|TRBV5-6|.|TRBJ2-1
TGTGCCAGCAGCTCCCGAGAGTTTCGCCTGGAGTACAATGAGCAGTTCTTC
CASSSREFRLEYNEQFF
>.|TRBV5-1|.|TRBJ2-7
TGCGCCAGCAGCTTGGAGGCCAGGGTAAGCGGTAACGAGCAGTACTTC
CASSLEARVSGNEQYF
>.|TRBV29-1|.|TRBJ1-4
TGCAGCGTGAGACAGTTGGGGGAAAAACTGTTTTTT
CSVRQLGEKLFF